A single count supports the clone carrying this T cell receptor (beta chain). The source of the sample is a study of T cell clonotyping in hematopoietic cell transplantation. Assay: immunoSEQ multiplex PCR; the TCRdb copy retains only in-frame clones and omits some. Found here are about 69,000 clones, 90% to 95% of them singletons; the top ten hold 1.5% to 2%. Germline loops: CDR1 GTSNPN, CDR2 SVGIG (reference sequence). V shed 0 bases and J shed 10 bases, with 13 bases lying between them. The CDR3 covers 13 residues. J is TRBJ2-1 and V is TRBV30; D remains unclear. This sequence originates from a man aged 50 or older in good health. Some clones in this sample may be carry-over from other donors' samples. The source material was peripheral blood mononuclear cells. CDR3 protein: CAWSVSLVGEQFF. The CDR3 DNA reads TGTGCCTGGAGTGTAAGCCTAGTCGGCGAGCAGTTCTTC. Filled out from reference TRBV30 and TRBJ2-1, the complete variable domain reads SQTIHQWPATLVQPVGSPLSLECTVEGTSNPNLYWYRQAAGRGLQLLFYSVGIGQISSEVPQNLSASRPQDRQFILSSKKLLLSDSGFYLCAWSVSLVGEQFFGPGTRLTVL.